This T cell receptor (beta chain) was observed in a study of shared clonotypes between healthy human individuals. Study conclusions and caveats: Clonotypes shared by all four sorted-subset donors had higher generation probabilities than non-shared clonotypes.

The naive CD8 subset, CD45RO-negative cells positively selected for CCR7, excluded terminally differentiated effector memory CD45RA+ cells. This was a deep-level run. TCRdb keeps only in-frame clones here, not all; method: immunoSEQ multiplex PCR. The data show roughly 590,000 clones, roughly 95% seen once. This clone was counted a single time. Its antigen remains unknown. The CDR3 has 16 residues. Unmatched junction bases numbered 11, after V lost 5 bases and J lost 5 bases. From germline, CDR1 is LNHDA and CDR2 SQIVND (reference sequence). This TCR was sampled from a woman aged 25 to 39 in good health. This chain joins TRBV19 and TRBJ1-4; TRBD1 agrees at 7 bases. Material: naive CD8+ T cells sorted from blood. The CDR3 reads CASSPWDSWRNEKLFF. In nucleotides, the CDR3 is TGTGCCAGTAGTCCCTGGGACAGCTGGCGCAATGAAAAACTGTTTTTT.